This entry describes one T cell receptor beta chain. Its cognate antigen is unknown. The sample originates from a study of cytomegalovirus exposure and HLA in healthy donors. Whole-study results and caveats: Common viral pathogens (according to a later analysis) appeared linked to several of the most significant clusters.

CDR1 and CDR2 (germline): LNHDA, SQIVND (reference sequence). The J segment lost 5 bases and the V segment lost 8 bases, leaving 14 bases of the junction unmatched. The CDR3 spans 15 residues. With 60 Vbeta and 13 Jbeta primers, the PCR was carried out. Original handling: Later reanalysis found around 84 million unique TCR beta chains, 9 million to 12 million of them shared. The repertoire was sequenced with immunoSEQ multiplex PCR; TCRdb's copy has only in-frame clones and lacks some. V, J and clone size were drawn from that table, and D and trimming were deduced from the DNA. The table lists around 150,000 clones, approximately 88% of them singletons.

Sequencing was done on a sample of PBMCs. This chain links TRBV19 with TRBJ2-7; 8 bases are a match to TRBD1. The receptor's source is a woman between 40 and 50 years old in good health and CMV-seronegative. In DNA form, the CDR3 reads TGTGCCAGTGCGGACAGGGTAGCGGTTCTAGACGAGCAGTACTTC. Its protein is CASADRVAVLDEQYF.